This entry lists 20 T cell receptor beta chains sequenced from one sample in a study of T cells after yellow fever vaccination (dated by TCRdb to the late 2010s). The treatment or condition label for this specimen denotes: live attenuated yellow fever vaccine strain. The library was produced with 5' RACE. TCRdb records Illumina HiSeq 2500 as the sequencer. The public sequencing data were trimmed at Q25 with fastp and processed into clonotypes with MiXCR by TCRdb, which kept only in-frame beta chains. All rows with the same CDR3 protein become a single entry with the most common DNA and genes. The table for this sample lists a few hundred thousand distinct CDR3 sequences; about a sixth of them were counted only once. Approximately 15% of the sample belongs to the ten largest clones. The source material was PBMCs, sampled 4 to 5 days after the first yellow fever vaccination. All receptors derive from a man in his late teens or twenties who received the YFV17D yellow fever vaccine.

This clonotype was seen a handful of times. The chain couples TRBV15 to TRBJ2-1; D is tentatively TRBD1 or TRBD2 (5 bases each). The CDR3 is 13 amino acids. V lost 4 bases, J lost 6 bases, and 10 bases lay in between. The germline V gene encodes CDR1 LNHNV and CDR2 YYDKDF (reference sequence). CDR3 coding DNA: TGTGCCACCAGCACCCGGGACCTCAATGAGCAGTTCTTC. This encodes CATSTRDLNEQFF.

This clonotype was detected ten times or more. The rearrangement links TRBV6-5 to TRBJ2-2; D is uncertain. Germline loops: CDR1 MNHEY, CDR2 SVGAGI. Trimming stripped 3 bases from V and 6 bases from J, with 5 bases between. This CDR3 spans 12 amino acids. The CDR3 spells CASSYLAGELFF. The CDR3 DNA follows: TGTGCCAGCAGTTATTTGGCCGGGGAGCTGTTTTTT.

The sample holds many counts of this clonotype. This chain links TRBV12-3 or TRBV12-4 with TRBJ2-1; the D gene could be TRBD1 or TRBD2 (5 bases each). This CDR3 is built from 11 residues. V was trimmed by 8 bases and J by 7 bases, leaving 9 bases between them. Written as DNA, the CDR3 is TGTGCCAGCCGATGGGGGAATGAGCAGTTCTTC. Protein product: CASRWGNEQFF.

This clonotype was detected only a few times. This rearrangement joins TRBV5-1 to TRBJ2-2; possibly TRBD2 for D (5 bases). The CDR3 totals 14 residues. V gave up 7 bases and J gave up 2 bases, with 12 bases separating them. Germline V gives CDR1 SGHRS, CDR2 YFSETQ. The CDR3 spells CASAPDFNTGELFF. CDR3 nucleotides: TGCGCCAGCGCCCCGGACTTCAACACCGGGGAGCTGTTTTTT.

This clonotype was counted only a few times. The chain couples TRBV5-1 to TRBJ2-1; a weak D match, TRBD2 (6 bases). The CDR3 length is 15 residues. Trimming pared 4 bases from V and 4 bases from J, leaving 15 bases between. The germline CDR1 and CDR2 sequences are SGHRS and YFSETQ. The CDR3 DNA reads as TGCGCCAGCAGCATCCGCGGGGCCGAATACAATGAGCAGTTCTTC. Protein sequence: CASSIRGAEYNEQFF.

The chain employs TRBV4-3 and TRBJ2-1; unclear D gene. V was shortened by 0 bases and J by 0 bases, with 9 bases between the two germline ends. The CDR3 covers 16 residues. CDR1 is LGHNA, CDR2 YSLEER, per germline. CDR3 bases: TGCGCCAGCAGCCAAGATATTGGGGACTCCTACAATGAGCAGTTCTTC. Its protein is CASSQDIGDSYNEQFF.

The chain joins TRBV19 to TRBJ2-1, with a tentative D call TRBD2 (5 bases). This CDR3 spans 15 amino acids. V lost 6 bases and J lost 10, with 22 bases in between. Germline V gene data show CDR1 as LNHDA and CDR2 as SQIVND (reference sequence). The CDR3 spells CASSRLGRLGEEQFF. In DNA, the CDR3 is TGTGCCAGTAGCCGCCTAGGACGGCTCGGGGAGGAGCAGTTCTTC.

This clonotype was seen just once. The V and J genes are TRBV19 and TRBJ2-1; D is perhaps TRBD1 (6 bases). The V gene's germline CDR1 is LNHDA and CDR2 SQIVND (reference sequence). The CDR3 has 14 residues. Deletions cut 6 bases from V and 3 bases from J, with 12 bases between. The CDR3 protein is CASSGRGNYNEQFF. In nucleotides, the CDR3 is TGTGCCAGTAGCGGCAGGGGAAACTACAATGAGCAGTTCTTC.

This clonotype was found a few times. The chain is built from TRBV7-3 and TRBJ2-2, with D unresolved. Trimming cost V 6 bases and J 5 bases, with 16 bases left between them. The CDR3 is 15 amino acids. CDR1 is SGHTA, CDR2 FQGTGA, per germline. DNA of the CDR3: TGTGCCAGCAGTGTCGGTCCGTTTTATACCGGGGAGCTGTTTTTT. It translates to CASSVGPFYTGELFF.

This clonotype was found many times. The gene calls are TRBV7-2 and TRBJ1-6; D unclear. Per germline, CDR1 SGHTA and CDR2 FQGNSA. Between the trimmed V and J ends, which lost 2 bases and 7 bases, there was a span of 3 bases. The CDR3 is 12 residues long. The CDR3 loop is CASSLLNSPLHF. Written as DNA, the CDR3 is TGTGCCAGCAGCTTATTGAATTCACCCCTCCACTTT. Combining the CDR3 with reference TRBV7-2 and TRBJ1-6 gives the whole variable domain GAGVSQSPSNKVTEKGKDVELRCDPISGHTALYWYRQSLGQGLEFLIYFQGNSAPDKSGLPSDRFSAERTGGSVSTLTIQRTQQEDSAVYLCASSLLNSPLHFGNGTRLTVT.

The gene calls are TRBV6-5 and TRBJ2-6; D uncertain. The CDR3 totals 14 residues. Germline values: CDR1 MNHEY, CDR2 SVGAGI. The CDR3 nucleotides read TGTGGGAGCAGGTTAACTCGTGGGGCCAACGTCCTGACTTTC. It is translated as CGSRLTRGANVLTF.

This clonotype was seen a handful of times. This rearrangement joins TRBV6-2 or TRBV6-3 to TRBJ2-1; D possibly corresponds to TRBD2 (6 bases). Looked up from germline, CDR1 is MNHEY and CDR2 is SVGEGT. The CDR3 totals 18 residues. V gave up 0 bases and J gave up 3 bases, with 18 bases separating them. This chain's CDR3 is CASSYSPGDSKDYNEQFF. CDR3 DNA: TGTGCCAGCAGTTACTCGCCGGGGGACTCCAAGGACTACAATGAGCAGTTCTTC.

This clonotype was seen a handful of times. The genes are TRBV20-1 and TRBJ2-7, with D unclear. CDR1 is DFQATT, CDR2 SNEGSKA, per germline (reference sequence). The CDR3 length is 13 residues. Trimming took 1 base from V and 5 from J, leaving 12 bases between them. The CDR3 loop is CSARAREPNEQYF. For the CDR3, the DNA is TGCAGTGCTAGAGCTCGAGAGCCTAACGAGCAGTACTTC.

The rearrangement joins TRBV6-1 to TRBJ2-6, with 7 bases matching TRBD1. The CDR3 length is 16 residues. J lost 1 base, V lost 5 bases, and 5 bases had no gene match. The germline V gene encodes CDR1 MNHNS and CDR2 SASEGT. CDR3 protein: CASSPTGSSGANVLTF. The CDR3 DNA reads TGTGCCAGCAGTCCGACAGGGAGTTCTGGGGCCAACGTCCTGACTTTC.

The rearrangement links TRBV4-1 to TRBJ2-1; no reliable D call. Germline CDR1 is MGHRA and CDR2 is YSYEKL. The CDR3 totals 15 residues. V lost 0 bases and J lost 9, with 15 bases in between. The CDR3 spells CASSQDHRRWSEQFF. CDR3 coding DNA: TGCGCCAGCAGCCAAGATCATAGGCGGTGGAGTGAGCAGTTCTTC.

The V and J genes are TRBV6-1 and TRBJ2-4, with 7 nucleotides matching TRBD2. V shed 7 bases, J shed 9 bases, and the junction held 15 bases outside the gene matches. Germline lookup yields CDR1 MNHNS and CDR2 SASEGT. This CDR3 has 15 amino acids. The CDR3, as DNA: TGTGCCAGCACAATAAATGTGGGAGGGGATACCATTCAGTACTTC. Protein sequence: CASTINVGGDTIQYF.

The V and J genes are TRBV5-4 and TRBJ1-2, with a weak D call TRBD1 (5 bases). V was shortened by 2 bases and J by 8 bases, with 16 bases between the two germline ends. The germline CDR1 and CDR2 sequences are SGHNT and YYREEE (reference sequence). The CDR3 runs to 14 residues. CDR3 region: CASSFNLGELGYTF. CDR3 sequence (DNA): TGTGCCAGCAGCTTTAACTTAGGGGAGTTGGGCTACACCTTC.

The chain has TRBV12-3 or TRBV12-4 and TRBJ1-1; 7 positions agree with TRBD1. This CDR3 has 15 amino acids. V dropped 3 bases and J dropped 5; count of bases not matched to a gene: 9. For the CDR3, the DNA is TGTGCCAGCAGTTTCCGCGGTCGACAGGGAACTGAAGCTTTCTTT. It specifies CASSFRGRQGTEAFF.

The V and J genes are TRBV12-3 or TRBV12-4 and TRBJ1-1, with TRBD1 identical over 9 bases. Trimming at V came to 6 bases and at J to 2 bases, leaving 10 bases not matched to a gene. This CDR3 is 16 amino acids long. The CDR3 DNA is TGTGCCAGCAGCAAGCACAGGGGGCGGAAAAACACTGAAGCTTTCTTT. Its protein product is CASSKHRGRKNTEAFF.

V and J are TRBV7-2 and TRBJ2-5; 7 bases match TRBD2. The CDR3 sequence is 15 residues long. V lost 1 base, J lost 3 bases, and 5 bases stayed unmatched. The V gene's germline CDR1 is SGHTA and CDR2 FQGNSA. This CDR3 is CASSLGSSGKETQYF. The CDR3 DNA sequence: TGTGCCAGCAGCTTAGGGTCCAGCGGGAAAGAGACCCAGTACTTC.